This T cell receptor (beta chain) was found in a study of cytomegalovirus exposure and HLA in healthy donors. Study-level results: Previously analyzed data showed that most TCR beta V segments were productive at a frequency of about 90% or about 30%. High specificity and sensitivity for cytomegalovirus status were reported for the classifier. Later analysis identified 16,951 TCR beta sequences associated with HLA alleles, using a false discovery rate threshold of 0.05.

This PCR relied on a set of 60 Vbeta primers and 13 Jbeta primers. Profiled with immunoSEQ multiplex PCR; TCRdb holds only in-frame clones, not every one. The data contain 200,000 to 250,000 clones, more than 70% of them singletons. CDR3 length: 15 amino acids. The V and J ends lost 2 bases and 0 bases, in that order; junction bases with no gene match: 3. Germline assignment: CDR1 LNHNV and CDR2 YYDKDF (reference sequence). As for this clone: Its antigen is not identified.

The receptor's source is a human donor in good health. Source material: PBMCs. The chain joins TRBV15 to TRBJ1-2; 7 nucleotides line up with TRBD1. The CDR3 bases are TGTGCCACCAGCAGACGACAGGGATCTAACTATGGCTACACCTTC. Its protein product is CATSRRQGSNYGYTF.